Given below is one T cell receptor beta chain in context. Its antigen is still unknown. The data originate from a study of cytomegalovirus exposure and HLA in healthy donors. Germline V CDR1 and CDR2: SGHNT, YYREEE (reference sequence). The CDR3 covers 15 residues. V trimming: 0 bases; J trimming: 6 bases; junction bases outside the gene matches: 8. Only in-frame clones appear in the TCRdb table, and some are missing; sequencing was by immunoSEQ multiplex PCR. Of approximately 190,000 clones listed, 65% to 90% are singletons. Points from the study as a whole: The tendency of first-cohort TCR clusters to co-occur in the 120 validation repertoires was the finding of a later analysis. Through in vitro validation, a few CMV-associated chains were shown to be specific for CMV antigens. Some TCR beta chains (around 160 of them) were listed as cytomegalovirus-associated. TCR sequences were mostly rare, though some public TCRs occurred in many donors.

This TCR was sampled from a woman aged 25 to 39 in good health and CMV-seropositive. This chain connects TRBV5-4 to TRBJ2-7, with TRBD2 identical over 8 bases. The material sequenced was PBMCs. Written as DNA, the CDR3 is TGTGCCAGCAGCTTGGAACTAGCGGTAAATCCCGAGCAGTACTTC. It codes for CASSLELAVNPEQYF.